The rows below give T cell receptor beta chains drawn from one sample of a study of blood T cell repertoires in COVID-19. Assay: immunoSEQ multiplex PCR; the TCRdb copy retains only in-frame clones and omits some. The data contain some 150,000 clones, roughly 84% of them seen just once; the ten biggest clones take up roughly 2.5%. The source material was peripheral blood. The receptors were gathered from a human donor with acute or convalescent COVID-19. The donor label of this sample is uncertain. Both conserved end residues are part of each CDR3. Each record gives: V gene, D gene, J gene, clone size, CDR3 length, CDR3 DNA, CDR3 protein. The D gene is left open where the match is weak. Some rows mark clone size as missing; the rest say once, few, many or name a class of expanded clone.

TRBV28,TRBD1,TRBJ2-7,few,14,TGTGCCAGCAGAGACCGGGACAGCTACCACGAGCAGTACTTC,CASRDRDSYHEQYF
TRBV5-1,TRBD1,TRBJ2-3,-,15,TGCGCCAGCAGTTTAACAGGGGACGCTACGGATACGCAGTATTTT,CASSLTGDATDTQYF
TRBV10-3,-,TRBJ2-7,-,14,TGTGCCATCAGTGATCAAGGAGGGGGCAACGAGCAGTACTTC,CAISDQGGGNEQYF
TRBV7-8,-,TRBJ1-2,-,15,TGTGCCAGCAGCTTAGCGCAGGGCCAGAACTATGGCTACACCTTC,CASSLAQGQNYGYTF
TRBV19,TRBD1,TRBJ1-1,-,14,TGTGCCAGTAGTCCCGGGACAGGGGACACTGAAGCTTTCTTT,CASSPGTGDTEAFF
TRBV6-4,-,TRBJ1-5,-,16,TGTGCCAGCAGTGAGAGAAGGCAGAGGGGCAATCAGCCCCAGCATTTT,CASSERRQRGNQPQHF
TRBV4-2,TRBD2,TRBJ2-1,-,16,TGTGCCAGCAGCCAAGAAGGAGCGGGAGGCTCGGGGGAGCAGTTCTTC,CASSQEGAGGSGEQFF
TRBV2,-,TRBJ2-7,-,14,TGTGCCAGCCATTTAGCGTACGGATCCTACGAGCAGTACTTC,CASHLAYGSYEQYF
TRBV6-4,-,TRBJ1-2,-,16,TGTGCCAGCAGTGACTCATGGGGGCCCACTAACTATGGCTACACCTTC,CASSDSWGPTNYGYTF
TRBV6-5,TRBD1,TRBJ2-1,-,13,TGTGCCAGTTCCTGGACAGGCAACAATGAGCAGTTCTTC,CASSWTGNNEQFF
TRBV5-1,TRBD1,TRBJ1-5,-,15,TGCGCCAGCAGCCCCGGACAGGGGGCTGTTCAGCCCCAGCATTTT,CASSPGQGAVQPQHF
TRBV5-8,TRBD1,TRBJ1-1,-,15,TGTGCCAGCAGCGATGGACAGGGGCGCTTCTCTGAAGCTTTCTTT,CASSDGQGRFSEAFF
TRBV15,-,TRBJ2-1,-,13,TGTGCCACCAGCAGGCCTTTAGACAATGAGCAGTTCTTC,CATSRPLDNEQFF
TRBV10-1,-,TRBJ1-4,few,16,TGCGCCAGCAGTAACAGGGCGGGTAGGACTAATGAAAAACTGTTTTTT,CASSNRAGRTNEKLFF
TRBV13,-,TRBJ1-1,-,13,TGTGCCAGCAGAATGGGAGGGCACACTGAAGCTTTCTTT,CASRMGGHTEAFF
TRBV27,TRBD2,TRBJ2-5,once,16,TGTGCCAGCAGTCCCCGGGCTAGCGGGAGTGGAGAGACCCAGTACTTC,CASSPRASGSGETQYF
TRBV3-1/TRBV3-2,TRBD1,TRBJ2-1,-,14,TGTGCCAGCAGCCAGACAGGGGCGGGAAATGAGCAGTTCTTC,CASSQTGAGNEQFF
TRBV4-3,TRBD1,TRBJ1-2,-,16,TGCGCCAGCAGCCAAGACGGACAGGGAGCTAACTATGGCTACACCTTC,CASSQDGQGANYGYTF
TRBV7-2,-,TRBJ2-7,-,14,TGTGCCAGCAGGTTAATGGGCAGTTCCTACGAGCAGTACTTC,CASRLMGSSYEQYF
TRBV24-1,-,TRBJ1-1,-,14,TGTGCCACCAGTTTAACAGGGTTGGCCACTGAAGCTTTCTTT,CATSLTGLATEAFF
TRBV13,TRBD2,TRBJ2-5,-,15,TGTGCCAGCAGCGTACTAGCGGGAGTGAGTGAGACCCAGTACTTC,CASSVLAGVSETQYF
TRBV29-1,TRBD1,TRBJ1-2,-,13,TGCAGCGTTGTGGGACAGACAAACTATGGCTACACCTTC,CSVVGQTNYGYTF
TRBV5-1,-,TRBJ1-1,-,13,TGCGCCAGCAGCTCGACGGGGGGCACTGAAGCTTTCTTT,CASSSTGGTEAFF
TRBV7-6,TRBD1,TRBJ1-3,-,15,TGTGCCAGCAGCTTAGGGACAGGGGGGCAGCACACCATATATTTT,CASSLGTGGQHTIYF
TRBV9,TRBD2,TRBJ2-1,-,15,TGTGCCAGCAGCGTTACTAGCGGGAGTGAGAATGAGCAGTTCTTC,CASSVTSGSENEQFF
TRBV6-1,-,TRBJ1-1,-,11,TGTGCCAGCAGTGAAGGCCAGGGCGCTTTCTTT,CASSEGQGAFF
TRBV10-3,TRBD1,TRBJ2-2,-,20,TGTGCCATCAGTGCGTCGTCCGGGACAGGGGCCGTTGGGAACACCGGGGAGCTGTTTTTT,CAISASSGTGAVGNTGELFF
TRBV28,-,TRBJ1-2,-,15,TGTGCCAGCAATGAGGTGGGGGGAGGCTTCTATGGCTACACCTTC,CASNEVGGGFYGYTF
TRBV7-3,-,TRBJ1-1,-,15,TGTGCCAGCAGCCCCAAAACAGGGCCGGGCACTGAAGCTTTCTTT,CASSPKTGPGTEAFF
TRBV11-2,TRBD1,TRBJ1-5,-,13,TGTGCCAGCAGCTTCACAGGGGATCAGCCCCAGCATTTT,CASSFTGDQPQHF
TRBV5-6,TRBD1,TRBJ2-5,-,15,TGTGCCAGCAGCTTGGAGACAGGGGGTCTAGAGACCCAGTACTTC,CASSLETGGLETQYF
TRBV4-3,-,TRBJ1-1,once,15,TGCGCCAGCAGCCCCTACCCCGGGGGGACGGTTGAAGCTTTCTTT,CASSPYPGGTVEAFF
TRBV27,-,TRBJ2-3,-,16,TGTGCCAGCAGTGGTTTTGGGGGGGCGGGAACAGATACGCAGTATTTT,CASSGFGGAGTDTQYF
TRBV7-2,-,TRBJ1-1,once,15,TGTGCCAGCAGCTTAGTCTCACGGGTGAACACTGAAGCTTTCTTT,CASSLVSRVNTEAFF
TRBV5-1,TRBD2,TRBJ2-1,-,18,TGCGCCAGCAGCTTACCGCGGGAGGGATTAAGCTCCTACAATGAGCAGTTCTTC,CASSLPREGLSSYNEQFF
TRBV5-6,-,TRBJ2-1,-,14,TGTGCCAGCAGCTTGCGGACTAACTACAATGAGCAGTTCTTC,CASSLRTNYNEQFF
TRBV19,-,TRBJ2-5,-,14,TGTGCCAGTAGTATAGACAGGGTCGGGGAGACCCAGTACTTC,CASSIDRVGETQYF
TRBV13,TRBD1,TRBJ1-6,-,20,TGTGCCAGCAGCTTGAGGCCCGGGACAGGGGACCCTGCTGATAATTCACCCCTCCACTTT,CASSLRPGTGDPADNSPLHF
TRBV18,-,TRBJ2-7,-,15,TGTGCCAGCTCACCACCGTCCCTAGCGAGGCACGAGCAGTACTTC,CASSPPSLARHEQYF
TRBV3-1/TRBV3-2,-,TRBJ2-5,-,14,TGTGCCAGCAGCCAAGAGAGGGGGAAAGAGACCCAGTACTTC,CASSQERGKETQYF
TRBV7-9,TRBD1,TRBJ1-4,-,15,TGTGCCAGCAGCCCGCAGACAGGGGCAGGTGAAAAACTGTTTTTT,CASSPQTGAGEKLFF
TRBV19,-,TRBJ2-1,-,15,TGTGCCAGTAGTATAGATCTGGCAGGGTACAATGAGCAGTTCTTC,CASSIDLAGYNEQFF
TRBV9,-,TRBJ2-3,-,14,TGTGCCAGCAGCGTAGGAATCAGGGCAGATACGCAGTATTTT,CASSVGIRADTQYF
TRBV4-1,-,TRBJ2-5,-,17,TGCGCCAGCAGCCGCACAAACACATGGAACAGCGGAGAGACCCAGTACTTC,CASSRTNTWNSGETQYF
TRBV6-5,TRBD2,TRBJ2-1,-,15,TGTGCCAGCAGAAGACTAGCGGGGGGGAGGAATGAGCAGTTCTTC,CASRRLAGGRNEQFF